Listed below are T cell receptor beta chains from one sample, sequenced in a study of response to subunit inactivated influenza vaccine. Each CDR3 protein is one row after TCRdb ran MiXCR on the RT-PCR reads. The sample holds about 650,000 distinct CDR3 sequences, 14% seen once. The sequences come from PBMCs from blood, collected 14 to 15 days before vaccination. Source of these receptors: a man aged 50 or older who received an inactivated influenza vaccine. CDR3s include the opening cysteine and the closing phenylalanine or tryptophan. A D gene is named only where the DNA matches it firmly. Size values are once, few and many counts, or a class for expanded clones, and some rows have none.

size: -
J: TRBJ2-2
D: -
V: TRBV27
DNA: TGTGCCAGCAGTATGGGGGGCGAACAAAACACCGGGGAGCTGTTTTTT
CDR3: CASSMGGEQNTGELFF

size: -
J: TRBJ1-2
D: -
V: TRBV6-1
DNA: TGTGCCAGCAGTCCTATCCAAGGACAGCGAAACTATGGCTACACCTTC
CDR3: CASSPIQGQRNYGYTF

size: few
J: TRBJ2-7
D: -
V: TRBV5-1
DNA: TGCGCCAGCAGCTTGTCATATTCCTACGAGCAGTACTTC
CDR3: CASSLSYSYEQYF

size: many
J: TRBJ2-1
D: TRBD2
V: TRBV27
DNA: TGTGCCAGCAGAAAAGCGGGGATTAGCGGGGGGGCGGAGAATGAGCAGTTCTTC
CDR3: CASRKAGISGGAENEQFF

size: -
J: TRBJ2-3
D: -
V: TRBV28
DNA: TGTGCCAGCATCCAGCCGGTATTCACAGATACGCAGTATTTT
CDR3: CASIQPVFTDTQYF

size: many
J: TRBJ2-1
D: -
V: TRBV7-9
DNA: TGTGCCAGCAGCTCCTTTTCAAGGCCCTACAATGAGCAGTTCTTC
CDR3: CASSSFSRPYNEQFF

size: many
J: TRBJ2-4
D: -
V: TRBV20-1
DNA: TGCAGTGCTAGAGATTTATCGGGGAGGTTAAACATTCAGTACTTC
CDR3: CSARDLSGRLNIQYF

size: -
J: TRBJ1-1
D: -
V: TRBV27
DNA: TGTGCCAGCGGCGCGGGTCTGGGGTTTATGAACACTGAAGCTTTCTTT
CDR3: CASGAGLGFMNTEAFF

size: -
J: TRBJ2-3
D: TRBD2
V: TRBV6-1
DNA: TGTGCCAGCAGTAGAACTAGCGGGATTAGCACAGATACGCAGTATTTT
CDR3: CASSRTSGISTDTQYF

size: -
J: TRBJ2-5
D: TRBD1
V: TRBV6-2/TRBV6-3
DNA: TGTGCCAGCAGTCCATGGGACAGAGATGCACGGCCTAGGTCGGAGACCCAGTACTTC
CDR3: CASSPWDRDARPRSETQYF

size: -
J: TRBJ2-5
D: TRBD1
V: TRBV7-3
DNA: TGTGCCAGCAGCTTACTCCGACAGGGGGAGACCCAGTACTTC
CDR3: CASSLLRQGETQYF

size: many
J: TRBJ2-7
D: -
V: TRBV4-1
DNA: TGCGCCAGCAGCCAAGAGCAGGTCCCCTCCTACGAGCAGTACTTC
CDR3: CASSQEQVPSYEQYF

size: few
J: TRBJ2-5
D: -
V: TRBV13
DNA: TGTGCCAGCAGCTTAGCCCAAGAGGCAAGCGAGACCCAGTACTTC
CDR3: CASSLAQEASETQYF

size: few
J: TRBJ2-1
D: -
V: TRBV3-1
DNA: TGTGCCAGCAGCCACCGGACGGGACGGAACTACAATGAGCAGTTCTTC
CDR3: CASSHRTGRNYNEQFF

size: -
J: TRBJ2-3
D: TRBD2
V: TRBV20-1
DNA: TGCAGTCCTCACCCGGCGGGAGGACGCACAGATACGCAGTATTTT
CDR3: CSPHPAGGRTDTQYF

size: many
J: TRBJ1-2
D: TRBD1
V: TRBV6-1
DNA: TGTGCCAGCACCGAGACAGGGAAAGGTGGCTACACCTTC
CDR3: CASTETGKGGYTF

size: few
J: TRBJ2-7
D: -
V: TRBV3-1
DNA: TGTGCCAGCAGCCAAGTCGAGGGCCACGAGCAGTACTTC
CDR3: CASSQVEGHEQYF

size: few
J: TRBJ1-2
D: -
V: TRBV7-9
DNA: TGTGCCAGCAGCTTCCTTAATCTCGGCTACACCTTC
CDR3: CASSFLNLGYTF

size: -
J: TRBJ2-3
D: -
V: TRBV20-1
DNA: TGCAGTGGCCGGGGAAGCACAGATACGCAGTATTTT
CDR3: CSGRGSTDTQYF

size: many
J: TRBJ2-6
D: -
V: TRBV4-3
DNA: TGCGCCAGCAGCCAAGAGACGGGGCGGAGTTTCTCTGGGGCCAACGTCCTGACTTTC
CDR3: CASSQETGRSFSGANVLTF

size: many
J: TRBJ2-2
D: TRBD1
V: TRBV28
DNA: TGTGCCAGCATCCCCTGGGATTGGGCAGGGGGCGTGAACACCGGGGAGCTGTTTTTT
CDR3: CASIPWDWAGGVNTGELFF

size: -
J: TRBJ1-2
D: TRBD1
V: TRBV20-1
DNA: TGCAGTGCTAGGAGGGGCTTGGACAGGGACGGCTACACCTTC
CDR3: CSARRGLDRDGYTF

size: -
J: TRBJ2-7
D: -
V: TRBV5-6
DNA: TGTGCCAGCAGCTTGCCCGGGGGTTTTTACGAGCAGTACTTC
CDR3: CASSLPGGFYEQYF

size: many
J: TRBJ2-3
D: TRBD2
V: TRBV10-2
DNA: TGCGCCAGCAAGGTAGCGGGGGGCACAGATACGCAGTATTTT
CDR3: CASKVAGGTDTQYF

size: many
J: TRBJ2-7
D: -
V: TRBV5-1
DNA: TGCGCCAGCAGCTTACGGGACCCCGAAGGCTACGAGCAGTACTTC
CDR3: CASSLRDPEGYEQYF

size: many
J: TRBJ2-1
D: TRBD2
V: TRBV7-2
DNA: TGTGCCAGCAGCCCTTCAGGTGGGCTAGCGGGGGAGGGGGAGCAGTTCTTC
CDR3: CASSPSGGLAGEGEQFF

size: -
J: TRBJ2-2
D: TRBD1
V: TRBV28
DNA: TGTGCCAGCACCCAGGGACAGGGAGAAGACACCGGGGAGCTGTTTTTT
CDR3: CASTQGQGEDTGELFF

size: many
J: TRBJ2-7
D: TRBD1
V: TRBV7-9
DNA: TGTGCCAGCAGCTTAGCTGGGACAGGTGGCTACGAGCAGTACTTC
CDR3: CASSLAGTGGYEQYF

size: -
J: TRBJ2-6
D: TRBD1
V: TRBV28
DNA: TGTGCCAGCAGTCTGCACCAATTCGGGACAGATAACTCTGGGGCCAACGTCCTGACTTTC
CDR3: CASSLHQFGTDNSGANVLTF

size: -
J: TRBJ2-7
D: -
V: TRBV20-1
DNA: TGCAGTGCTCAGGCGGCGGGGGCCTCCTACGAGCAGTACTTC
CDR3: CSAQAAGASYEQYF

size: many
J: TRBJ2-7
D: -
V: TRBV20-1
DNA: TGCAGTGCCCTGGAATCACCCTCTTACTACGAGCAGTACTTC
CDR3: CSALESPSYYEQYF

size: -
J: TRBJ2-7
D: -
V: TRBV29-1
DNA: TGCAGCGTTGTTACAGGGTCTGAGCAGTACTTC
CDR3: CSVVTGSEQYF

size: -
J: TRBJ2-5
D: -
V: TRBV6-5
DNA: TGTGCCAGCAGTTACTCGGACAAACAGGCTTACGAGACCCAGTACTTC
CDR3: CASSYSDKQAYETQYF

size: once
J: TRBJ2-5
D: -
V: TRBV11-2
DNA: TGTGCCAGCAGCTCGGGGAGGCCCCCCAAAGAGACCCAGTACTTC
CDR3: CASSSGRPPKETQYF

size: -
J: TRBJ1-2
D: -
V: TRBV4-1
DNA: TGCGCCAGCAGCCCTCGTCCGGGGGGGAACGGCTACACCTTC
CDR3: CASSPRPGGNGYTF

size: many
J: TRBJ2-7
D: -
V: TRBV25-1
DNA: TGTGCCAGCAGCGCCCGGGCGGGTAGTAACTCGAACTACGAGCAGTACTTC
CDR3: CASSARAGSNSNYEQYF

size: -
J: TRBJ1-5
D: -
V: TRBV2
DNA: TGTGCCAGCAGATGGACGACAGCCAACTATCAGCCCCAGCATTTT
CDR3: CASRWTTANYQPQHF

size: many
J: TRBJ1-5
D: -
V: TRBV27
DNA: TGTGCCAGCAGTTTAATAGGAGGGGCGGAAAGCAATCAGCCCCAGCATTTT
CDR3: CASSLIGGAESNQPQHF

size: -
J: TRBJ2-2
D: TRBD1
V: TRBV24-1
DNA: TGTGCCACCAAGGGACAGGGGAATACCGGGGAGCTGTTTTTT
CDR3: CATKGQGNTGELFF

size: few
J: TRBJ2-3
D: TRBD2
V: TRBV20-1
DNA: TGCAGTGCTAGAGAAGCTAGCGGGAGTGTATTCCTAACGTATTTT
CDR3: CSAREASGSVFLTYF

size: -
J: TRBJ1-2
D: TRBD1
V: TRBV5-6
DNA: TGTGCCAGCAGCTTGGGGGGACAGGGACGGGACTATGGCTACACCTTC
CDR3: CASSLGGQGRDYGYTF

size: -
J: TRBJ2-3
D: TRBD2
V: TRBV5-6
DNA: TGTGCCAGCAGCCCTGGCCGGGGACTAGTATTAAAGTCAGATACGCAGTATTTT
CDR3: CASSPGRGLVLKSDTQYF

size: few
J: TRBJ1-5
D: TRBD1
V: TRBV5-6
DNA: TGTGCCAGCAGTTCAGGGGGAGGTCAGCCCCAGCATTTT
CDR3: CASSSGGGQPQHF